This TCR beta chain was obtained from a study of beta chain features in type 1 diabetes. In the study overall: In all, about 100,000,000 sorted cells from all samples were analyzed. Study outcomes and limitations: Shorter TCRB CDR3s, moderately but significantly so, marked every one of the four CD4+ subsets in Type 1 diabetes patients.

From germline, CDR1 is ENHRY and CDR2 SYGVKD. CDR3 size: 13 residues. Investigators reverse transcribed all isolated RNA, so they sequenced expressed TCRB transcripts. Sequencing was performed with immunoSEQ multiplex PCR; in TCRdb, only in-frame clones are kept and a portion is missing. Among nearly 700,000 clones, around 15% were seen once, and the ten largest hold about 0.02%. Each of the CD4+ naive, central memory, regulatory and stem cell-like memory populations was sorted via CD45RO/CCR7/CD25/CD127/CD95/CD27. This clone was seen more than once but under ten times. Antigen: not known. One end of the junction varies from germline; a read error may be responsible.

The J gene is TRBJ2-7, the V gene TRBV10-3, with 8 bases matching TRBD2. The TCR originated in a man aged 18 to 29 with type 1 diabetes. Sequenced material: naive CD4+ T cells from blood. CDR3 DNA sequence: TGCTCCGCTACCGGGGGGGATACCTACGAGCAGTACTTC. Translation gives CSATGGDTYEQYF.